What follows is one T cell receptor (beta chain) and its context. Its antigen specificity is not known. Base-call qualities are not available, and no considerably larger clone is one nucleotide away. The CDR3 numbers 15 residues from cysteine through phenylalanine. Only the CDR3 DNA stays, 45 bases, in frame from base 1. Cut back by 4 bases and 5 bases, the V and J ends lie 13 bases apart. The data stem from a study of blood T cell repertoires in COVID-19 (dated by TCRdb to the early 2020s). At the level of the whole study: Collaborator samples came from the United States, Italy and Spain and covered acute and convalescent phases of COVID-19. Subjects who had been exposed to COVID-19, were actively infected with it, or had recovered from it provided the deeply sampled blood TCRbeta repertoires that made up the dataset. Samples came from the ongoing ImmuneRACE study (first 160 participants) plus 1,254 subjects from 6 global collaborators. Sample metadata almost always included a de-identified subject ID, COVID-19 status, age in years and sex. The repertoires were released in a freely available public database meant as a resource for research on the immune response to SARS-CoV-2. HLA class I and class II types, where available, came from metadata supplied by the sample provider rather than from assay-based typing. The material from the prospective study consisted of cDNA or gDNA derived from T cells, B-cell-depleted T cells, or PBMCs.

TCRbeta CDR3 regions were amplified from genomic DNA using the immunoSEQ Assay, a bias-controlled multiplex PCR. The source study handled its data this way. The number of nucleated cells in each sample was estimated by amplification of reference gene primers within the assay. To quantify the absolute abundance of each unique TCRbeta CDR3 rearrangement, sequence reads were collapsed and filtered. Productive Simpson clonality was computed per sample as the square root of Simpson's diversity index over productive rearrangements. This immuneACCESS table, as held by TCRdb, lists in-frame sequences with V and J called but not all clones. Of the missing ones, under half trace to an unresolved V gene in checked studies; the others have no known cause. V and J calls and clone size are copied from that table; D and trimming were computed from the DNA. The sample yields 140,000 or so clones; roughly 80% were counted once. 3.5% of the sample lies in the top ten.

Samples from volunteer blood donors who had recovered from COVID-19 were contributed by a second Seattle source. Collaborating institutions collected whole blood in K2EDTA tubes following their own protocols. For TCRbeta analysis, collaborators shipped samples in one of three forms: frozen whole blood, isolated PBMCs, or DNA extracted from either of those sample types. The full study reports these points: The quantity of clinical and demographic metadata differed by source and by participant and was supplied without curation.

Specimen: peripheral blood. The sequence is built from TRBV5-3 and TRBJ1-6; the D segment could be TRBD1, given 6 matching bases. TRBV5-3 is labeled an ORF, and its function is uncertain. The source is a man in his 70s who had recovered from COVID-19. The nucleotide sequence is given as TGTGCCAGAAGCCCGCCAGGGGTCAATAATTCACCCCTCCACTTT. This translates into CARSPPGVNNSPLHF.